This T cell receptor (beta chain) derives from a study of cytomegalovirus exposure and HLA in healthy donors (dated 2017 in TCRdb). Turning to the overall study: An earlier analysis of several hundred of the donors reported 250 to 300 Gb of sequence data and 100 million to 140 million unique TCR beta sequences from 150 million to 200 million T cells. Using immunosequencing, the study profiled T cell repertoires from 550 to 750 subjects and related those repertoires to cytomegalovirus serostatus. To study patterns of TCR occurrence, a later analysis re-analyzed previously published TCR beta repertoires from 666 donors and added high-resolution HLA genotyping. HLA typing included class I and class II loci at four-digit resolution. Because of strong linkage in the cohort, five DR-DQ haplotypes were treated as single units for association and clustering. To predict cytomegalovirus infection status, the study brought together high-throughput TCR immunosequencing, statistical association of individual TCRs with disease status, and machine learning. In a later genetic analysis, genome-wide SNP genotypes for about three fifths of the roughly 670 donors were used, and that subset was treated as a discovery cohort. Along with the roughly 670-subject first cohort, a separate validation cohort of some 130 different subjects was used. Alongside the repertoire data, information on donor age, sex, ethnicity and CMV serostatus was compiled. Among about 360 genotyped donors of the cohort, an average of around 240,000 unique TCR beta nucleotide sequences were sequenced per donor, 15% to 20% of them non-productive. Of the 398 genotyped donors, approximately 82% fell in the genetic ancestry cluster associated with self-reported Caucasian donors. To decide whether each TCR beta V gene segment behaved as functional or pseudogenic, an earlier analysis of approximately 620 of the donors relied on high-throughput TCR beta sequencing. The study was designed to test whether signatures of past pathogen exposure could be identified by cataloging public T cell receptors. The number of donors typed differed by locus, with about 629-630 for A, B, C, DRB1 and DQB1, around 520 for DQA1, over 600 for DPA1, and some 470 for DPB1. All discovery cohort repertoires had been generated using a single sequencing platform. The later analysis used no new phenotypic data to find candidate immune exposures, relying instead on TCR beta sequences and their occurrence across donors. Approximately 300 gigabases of sequencing data and 75 million to 85 million unique TCR sequences made up an early release that covered nearly 650 HLA-typed donors. On the study overall, not on this receptor specifically: Compared with equally common non-associated chains, HLA-associated TCR beta chains in a later analysis were more clonally expanded and had lower generation probabilities. Three of the identified cytomegalovirus-associated TCR beta chains were confirmed in vitro to be specific for cytomegalovirus antigens. Only TCR beta chains were sequenced in this cohort, and the absence of alpha or paired-chain data limited detectable features. A cluster of highly shared sequence variants was judged likely to be a technical artifact of the sequencing pipeline. The earlier analysis of 587 of the donors excluded roughly 17 rarely observed V segments, including chromosome 9 orphons, because counts were too low. In a later analysis, most CMV-associated TCR beta chains were found to appear HLA-restricted, with HLA associations seemingly driven largely by CMV exposure. Strong co-occurrence of HLA alleles, especially DR and DQ, made assigning TCR associations to individual alleles difficult. In an earlier analysis of 587 of the donors, most TCR beta V segments appeared in productive rearrangements about 87% or about 30% of the time, broadly matching IMGT annotations. It was suggested by the authors that the approach could potentially be generalized to other disease states and immunological phenotypes. An association between a missense DCLRE1C variant and V-gene and J-gene trimming of TCR beta chains was found in a later genetic analysis and replicated in an independent cohort. Most TCR sequences were seen in very few donors, while some public TCRs were found in many individuals. The classifier was reported to diagnose cytomegalovirus status with high specificity and sensitivity in both the original cohort and the validation cohort. A further reported finding was that TCR beta sequences accurately predicted the HLA-A and HLA-B alleles for most subjects in the first cohort. A total of about 180 TCR beta chains were listed by the study as associated with cytomegalovirus. In a later analysis, several top co-occurrence clusters were reported to appear linked to parvovirus B19, influenza, CMV and Epstein-Barr virus. Presence/absence analyses assumed roughly uniform sequencing depth across donors, an assumption that may not hold. Because HLA typing was unavailable for some donors at each locus, only the typed subset was used in association tests. Because the 87-base-pair reads could not distinguish some IMGT-functional V segments, including TRBV6-2 and TRBV6-3, those segments were excluded. In a later analysis, TCR association rates were found to vary across HLA loci, with the most associated TCRs seen for DRB1 alleles and the fewest for HLA-C alleles. Specific HLA alleles were associated with 15,000 to 20,000 TCR beta sequences at a false discovery rate of 0.05 in a later analysis. Immune exposure information for the cohort was limited to CMV serostatus. Correlated functional status among segregating V segments might be attributable to linkage disequilibrium, but an unknown experimental factor could not be ruled out. A later genetic analysis reported fewer N-insertions in productive TCRs among donors in an Asian-associated ancestry cluster than the roughly 620-donor mean.

The cohort comprised some 680 healthy bone marrow donors. At the time of sampling, all cohort members were nominally healthy, though unrecorded immune exposures were likely present. The donor tested CMV seropositive and was one of the 289 seropositive cohort members. A peripheral blood sample was provided by each donor, and peripheral blood mononuclear cells were used for TCR beta sequencing. The Qiagen DNeasy Blood Extraction Kit was used to extract genomic DNA from the blood cell samples. The CDR3 runs 15 amino acids, cysteine and phenylalanine included. Here the CDR3 DNA is all that survives: 45 bases in frame from base 1. CDR1 is given as GTSNPN and CDR2 as SVGIG, both from the germline V gene (reference sequence). V is cut back by 5 bases and J by 4 bases, with 11 bases in the junction unmatched. The library was generated by the immunoSEQ multiplex PCR assay. A mixture of 60 forward primers for TCR Vbeta segments and 13 reverse primers for TCR Jbeta segments was used in the multiplex PCR. The CDR3 region of rearranged TCR beta genes was amplified from genomic DNA with a multiplex PCR assay. The Illumina HiSeq System was used to sequence the amplified TCR beta libraries as 87-base-pair reads. Turning to the authors' computational methods: Across the 670 or so repertoires, a later analysis counted 75 million to 90 million unique TCR beta chains, roughly 11 million of which were shared by at least two donors. Raw reads were error-corrected and collapsed into unique sequences by a nearest-neighbor algorithm in which closely related sequences were merged to remove PCR and sequencing errors. V, D and J gene segments were assigned by aligning CDR3 sequences to IMGT reference sequences. For a sequence to be retained, at least a six-nucleotide match to both a V gene segment and a J gene segment was required. Rearrangements were classified as productive when the CDR3 lacked stop codons and remained in frame with V and J, and all other rearrangements were classified as non-productive. CDR3 was defined by IMGT convention, running from the second conserved V-encoded cysteine to the conserved J-encoded phenylalanine. The earlier analysis of some 550 of the donors excluded any sequence lacking an unambiguous match to a single V gene segment. In an earlier analysis of several hundred of the donors, V segments were called functional above 56.7% productive rearrangements and were called segregating when the between-donor standard deviation exceeded 5%. A statistical classification framework was built for diagnosing cytomegalovirus status from the catalog of TCR beta chain sequences. In a later analysis, V and J genes were assigned by comparing TCR nucleotide sequences against IMGT/GENE-DB human TR gene sequences. A later analysis assigned CDR3 sequences and most-parsimonious VDJ recombination scenarios with the TCRdist pipeline. In a later analysis, every TCR beta chain was defined by the combination of its CDR3 amino acid sequence and its V-gene family, and reads without a unique V-gene family were dropped. As a way to deal with suspected cross-contamination and a sequencing artifact, a later analysis dropped 450 to 700 nucleotide sequences that were highly shared and had low generation probability. For each public chain, a later analysis derived a clonal expansion index from normalized ranks of inferred template counts within each repertoire. In a later analysis, generation probabilities were computed with a VDJ recombination model fitted to out-of-frame rearrangements, and the resulting probabilities were checked against IGoR. In a later analysis, hypergeometric tests were used to score TCR-TCR, TCR-HLA and TCR-CMV co-occurrence, with a repertoire-size bias correction applied to TCR pairs. In a later analysis, false discovery rates were estimated by permuting HLA or CMV assignments 20 times. In a later analysis, co-occurring TCRs were grouped with DBSCAN, and TCRdist sequence similarity was added when clustering was performed within HLA-allele-positive subsets. Co-occurrence clustering excluded repertoires with fewer than 30,000 or more than 120,000 public chains, plus five with anomalous nucleotide sharing. This is the immuneACCESS table as TCRdb keeps it, with only in-frame sequences that have V and J called. A part of the clones is gone; compared with another copy, unresolved V genes explain less than half, and the rest is unexplained. The V and J calls and clone size come from that table; D and trimming were worked out from the DNA. This sample's table lists fewer than 60,000 clones. The ten biggest clones cover 10% to 15% of the sample.

With respect to this clone: Its cognate antigen has yet to be identified.

Sequencing was carried out using PBMCs. The TCR comes from a woman aged 25 to 45 in good health and CMV-seropositive. Rearrangement joined TRBV30 to TRBJ1-2, with 9 bases matching TRBD1. The CDR3 reads CAWHPGQGIAYGYTF. The DNA reads TGTGCCTGGCACCCGGGACAGGGTATCGCCTATGGCTACACCTTC.